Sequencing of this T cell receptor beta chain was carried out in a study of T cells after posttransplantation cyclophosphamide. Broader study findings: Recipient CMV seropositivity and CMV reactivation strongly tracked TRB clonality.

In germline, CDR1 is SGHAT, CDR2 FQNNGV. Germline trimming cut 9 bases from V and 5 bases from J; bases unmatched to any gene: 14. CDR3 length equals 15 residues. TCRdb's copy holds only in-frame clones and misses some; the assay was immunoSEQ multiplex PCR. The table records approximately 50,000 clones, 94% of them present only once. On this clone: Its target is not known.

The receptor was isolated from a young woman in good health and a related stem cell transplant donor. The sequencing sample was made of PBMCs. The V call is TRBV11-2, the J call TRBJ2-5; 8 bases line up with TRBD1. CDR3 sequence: CASLLSGGTRETQYF. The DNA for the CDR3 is TGTGCCAGTCTACTATCAGGGGGCACGCGGGAGACCCAGTACTTC.